The present entry profiles one T cell receptor beta chain with its context. This record belongs to a study of blood T cell repertoires in COVID-19. About the research overall: The United States, Italy and Spain supplied acute and convalescent COVID-19 samples. T cells, B-cell-depleted T cells, or PBMCs supplied cDNA or gDNA.

Methods used by the authors: Scientists estimated how many nucleated cells there were by amplifying reference gene primers. TCRdb keeps only in-frame clones here, not all; method: immunoSEQ multiplex PCR. V, J and clone size reflect that table, while D and trimming were determined from the DNA. The table includes roughly 100,000 clones, around 87% detected once. The CDR3 covers 15 residues. CDR1 is LNHDA and CDR2 is SQIVND in the germline V gene (reference sequence). The V gene end was trimmed by 6 bases and the J gene end by 1 base; junction bases not matched to a gene: 8. The chain is built from TRBV19 and TRBJ1-1, with 7 bases matching TRBD1. The sequencing sample was made of peripheral blood. The receptor was isolated from a man aged 45-60 years with active or convalescent COVID-19. CDR3 residues: CASSLDRVGNTEAFF. The CDR3 nucleotides read TGTGCCAGTAGCCTAGACAGGGTTGGGAACACTGAAGCTTTCTTT.